The clone carrying this TCR beta chain was observed a few times. The V gene lost 4 bases and the J gene lost 5 bases, with 15 bases spanning the gap. Germline lookup yields CDR1 MNHEY and CDR2 SVGAGI. The CDR3 contains 14 residues. TCRdb reanalysed the 5' RACE reads using MiXCR and keeps one entry per CDR3 protein. The sample records 350,000 to 500,000 distinct CDR3 sequences, 15% to 25% being singletons. The sample originates from a study of T-cell memory formation after mild COVID-19. The specimen was PBMCs or a T cell subset sorted from them (not recorded which). This clonotype was obtained from an adult woman who had mild COVID-19 (a few samples of this study predate the infection). Cell type and time point are not known. This chain connects TRBV6-5 to TRBJ2-7; D uncertain. Written as DNA, the CDR3 is TGTGCCAGCAGTTCACCTCGGCAGGCCAACGAGCAGTACTTC. Residues: CASSSPRQANEQYF.